The text below deals with one T cell receptor beta chain. V dropped 5 bases and J dropped 3; count of bases not matched to a gene: 5. CDR3 length: 14 amino acids. Germline CDR1 MNHEY, CDR2 SMNVEV (reference sequence). The entry originates in a study of cytomegalovirus exposure and HLA in healthy donors. Produced via immunoSEQ multiplex PCR; TCRdb's table is partial and in-frame only. The data hold around 220,000 clones, with 80% to 90% observed a single time. This sequence joins TRBV27 and TRBJ2-5; 8 bases agree with TRBD1. Sequencing used PBMCs. This sequence was found in a woman in her late teens or twenties in good health and CMV-seronegative. The CDR3 sequence is CASSRQGAKETQYF. CDR3 nucleotides: TGTGCCAGCAGTCGGCAGGGGGCGAAAGAGACCCAGTACTTC.